Here is one TCR beta chain with its context. This clonotype was detected many times. The clone's antigen remains unknown. One end of the junction fails to match germline, which may point to a read error. CDR1 and CDR2 were assigned from the germline V gene (reference sequence) as LGHDT and YNNKEL. Inclusive of the bounding cysteine and phenylalanine, the CDR3 is 13 residues long. CDR3 DNA only is kept here, 39 bases in frame from base 1. This entry belongs to a study of blood T cells in healthy people across ages (dated by TCRdb to the mid-2010s). Concerning the study at large: In model experiments, roughly one uniquely barcoded TCR beta cDNA molecule per two T cells was captured by template switching. The study analyzed two additional independent replicas of 1 million unique cDNA reads from the same blood draw for two donors, one aged 18 to 29 and one aged 80 or older. To avoid experimental bias, donors of different ages were randomly spread across the sequencing lanes. The study measured age-related changes in TCR beta repertoire diversity using deep sequencing normalized with unique cDNA molecular identifiers. The donors were divided into four age groups: young (average about 16 years), middle-aged (about 40), aged (approximately 62) and long-lived (approximately 74).

Library creation used 5' RACE. Sequencer: Illumina HiSeq 2500. A second 7 to 11 cycle PCR used a sample-barcoded 5' primer and a J-beta primer mix. A template-switch 5' adaptor carrying 12 random nucleotides introduced a unique molecular identifier onto each TCR beta cDNA molecule. At least 2.5 million CDR3-containing paired-end reads were obtained from each sample. The Mint cDNA synthesis kit, primed by a TRBC-specific oligonucleotide, was used to synthesize first-strand cDNA from all RNA. All cDNA was treated with uracil-DNA glycosylase and then went through a first 18-cycle PCR with the universal primers M1SS and BC2_uni_R. The original methods were these. For normalization, 1 million high-quality reads, each with a distinct molecular identifier, were randomly selected from each sample. Reads sharing molecular identifiers were discarded rather than binned into consensus sequences. MiTCR, set to a Q25 quality threshold and the strictest error-elimination algorithm, was used for CDR3 identification, clonotype clustering and error correction. A nonparametric unseen species model with Euler transformation was used to estimate a lower bound on total TCR beta diversity. Through fastp at Q25 and MiXCR, TCRdb rebuilt clones from the public reads, retaining in-frame beta chains. Each record represents a unique CDR3 protein, reported with the most common genes and DNA among its rows. In this record, the V and J calls reflect TCRdb's handling and not the investigators' own analysis. The sample profile shows about 590,000 distinct CDR3 sequences; approximately 30% of them were found once. The ten largest clonotypes hold approximately 14% of the sample.

What the authors observed across the whole study: Because the CMV infection status of the donors was unknown, age-related changes in expanded clonotypes may potentially have been confounded. Observed TCR beta diversity correlated strongly with the percentage of naive T cells measured by flow cytometry. Estimates of total diversity based on one million sequenced T cells were considered lower bounds and underestimates. Observed TCR beta diversity per million T cells fell roughly linearly with age, and a significant reduction was already apparent by age about 38. Bulk unsorted PBMC profiling prevented conclusive comparison of naive and antigen-experienced compartments. Compared with the aged group, more naive CD4+ T cells, fewer expanded clones and increased TCR diversity were shown by the long-lived group, suggesting age selection.

Systemically healthy Caucasian individuals from Russia, 39 in total and aged about 6 to 95 years, were included as donors. Roughly 9 milliliters of peripheral blood were drawn from each donor into EDTA-treated Vacutainer tubes. Ficoll-Paque density-gradient centrifugation was used to isolate PBMCs, with at least 6.5 million per sample. Total RNA was extracted from PBMCs with Trizol reagent, with at least 6 micrograms obtained per sample. The percentages of naive CD45RAhigh/CD27high T cells were determined by flow cytometry on a PBMC aliquot from every donor. The sample taken for sequencing was blood. Recombination joined TRBV3-1 with TRBJ2-4; the best D guess is TRBD1, with 6 bases matching. The TCR sequence derives from a woman over 75 in good health. The DNA reads as follows: TGTGCCAGCAGCCCCTCAAGGCAGGGGATGTTACACTTC. This translates into CASSPSRQGMLHF.